This record concerns one T cell receptor beta chain sequence. The data stem from a study of OX40 agonist ivuxolimab in advanced cancers. Study as a whole: A diagnosis of hepatocellular carcinoma, melanoma, renal cell or head and neck cancer was present in dose-escalation patients. Of the participants, under 50% had some prior anti-PD-1, anti-PD-L1 or anti-CTLA-4 therapy, which was allowed.

Repertoires were generated with immunoSEQ multiplex PCR, while TCRdb's copy carries only in-frame clones and drops some. Of approximately 86,000 clones in the sample, 80% to 95% were seen once. Trimming pared 5 bases from V and 3 bases from J, leaving 7 bases between. CDR1 and CDR2 from the germline V gene are SGHRS and YFSETQ. This CDR3 has 12 residues. Drawing of blood for sampling happened at baseline, at cycle 4 day 1, and at cycle 7 day 1. The source is an adult with an advanced solid tumor such as melanoma, head and neck, liver or kidney cancer. The gene calls are TRBV5-1 and TRBJ2-3; perhaps TRBD2 as D (5 bases). The sample here was CD4+ or CD8+ T cells sorted from blood, taken in a trial of the OX40 agonist ivuxolimab. CDR3 region: CASSRGTDTQYF. The CDR3 DNA reads as TGCGCCAGCAGTAGAGGGACAGATACGCAGTATTTT. Full variable domain (remainder filled in from reference TRBV5-1 and TRBJ2-3): KAGVTQTPRYLIKTRGQQVTLSCSPISGHRSVSWYQQTPGQGLQFLFEYFSETQRNKGNFPGRFSGRQFSNSRSEMNVSTLELGDSALYLCASSRGTDTQYFGPGTRLTVL.